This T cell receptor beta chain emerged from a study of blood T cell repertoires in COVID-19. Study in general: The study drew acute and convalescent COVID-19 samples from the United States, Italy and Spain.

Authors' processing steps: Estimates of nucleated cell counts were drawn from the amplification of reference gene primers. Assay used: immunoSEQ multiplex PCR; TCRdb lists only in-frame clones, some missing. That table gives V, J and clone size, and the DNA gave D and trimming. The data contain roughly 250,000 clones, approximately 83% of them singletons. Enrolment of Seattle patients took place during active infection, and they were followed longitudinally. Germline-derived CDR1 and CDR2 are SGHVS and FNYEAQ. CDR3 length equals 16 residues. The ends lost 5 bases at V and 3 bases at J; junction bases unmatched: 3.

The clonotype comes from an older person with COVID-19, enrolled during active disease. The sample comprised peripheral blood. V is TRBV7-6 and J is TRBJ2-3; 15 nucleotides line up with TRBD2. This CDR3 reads CASSAGTSGRTDTQYF. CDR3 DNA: TGTGCCAGCAGCGCCGGGACTAGCGGGAGGACAGATACGCAGTATTTT.